Listed below are T cell receptor beta chains from one sample, sequenced in a study of cytomegalovirus exposure and HLA in healthy donors. Measured with immunoSEQ multiplex PCR; TCRdb has only the in-frame clones, and not every one. Its table records 65,000 to 85,000 clones. Sequencing was done on a sample of PBMCs. Receptors were obtained from a female donor in good health and CMV-seropositive. Both conserved end residues are part of each CDR3. D genes are given only for firm matches.

TRBD1 TRBJ1-6 TRBV27 TGTGCCAGCAGTTACGGGACAGGAGAGAGCTCCTATAATTCACCCCTCCACTTT CASSYGTGESSYNSPLHF
TRBD1 TRBJ1-3 TRBV4-1 TGCGCCAGCAGCCCTACAGGGGTTGGAAACACCATATATTTT CASSPTGVGNTIYF
. TRBJ2-1 TRBV6-1 TGTGCCAGCAGTGGACTTCTAGCCGGGGAGCAGTTCTTC CASSGLLAGEQFF
. TRBJ1-4 TRBV7-9 TGTGCCAGCAGTTTACCGCTGGAGGCAACTAATGAAAAACTGTTTTTT CASSLPLEATNEKLFF
. TRBJ1-1 TRBV5-1 TGCGCCAGCAGCTTGGATAGGGGGAACACTGAAGCTTTCTTT CASSLDRGNTEAFF
. TRBJ1-1 TRBV6-6 TGTGCCAGCAGTCGAGAGTCCGCGAACACTGAAGCTTTCTTT CASSRESANTEAFF
. TRBJ2-2 TRBV4-1 TGCGCCAGCAGCTCGTCGGGCTGGGAGTTAGGCACCGGGGAGCTGTTTTTT CASSSSGWELGTGELFF
TRBD2 TRBJ2-1 TRBV2 TGTGCCAGCAACAGCGGGGGAAGCTCCTACAATGAGCAGTTCTTC CASNSGGSSYNEQFF
. TRBJ1-4 TRBV4-3 TGCGCCAGCAGCCAAGAAACCGGGACTGCTGATAGAAAACTGTTTTTT CASSQETGTADRKLFF
. TRBJ2-7 TRBV30 TGTGCCTGGAGGAGGGCAGACTACGCCTACGAGCAGTACTTC CAWRRADYAYEQYF
. TRBJ2-5 TRBV4-3 TGCGCCAGCAGCCAAGATTTGGGGGGGGGCGGCAAGGAGACCCAGTACTTC CASSQDLGGGGKETQYF
. TRBJ1-4 TRBV2 TGTGCCAGCAGGCCGAACAGGGATGCTAATGAAAAACTGTTTTTT CASRPNRDANEKLFF
TRBD1 TRBJ1-3 TRBV2 TGTGCCAGCAGTGATGACAGGGAGAAATCTGGAAACACCATATATTTT CASSDDREKSGNTIYF
. TRBJ1-1 TRBV30 TGTGCCTGGGCTTATGACAGTGACACTGAAGCTTTCTTT CAWAYDSDTEAFF
. TRBJ2-6 TRBV7-9 TGTGCCAGCAGCTTTGGAGGTTTCGCGGGGGCCAACGTCCTGACTTTC CASSFGGFAGANVLTF
TRBD1 TRBJ1-4 TRBV18 TGTGCCAGCTCACCGGGACAGCCGAATGAAAAACTGTTTTTT CASSPGQPNEKLFF
. TRBJ1-2 TRBV28 TGTGCCAGCAGTAGTCAGTTCGGCTACACCTTC CASSSQFGYTF
. TRBJ1-1 TRBV30 TGTGCCTGGAGTGCAGGACAAACGCTGAACACTGAAGCTTTCTTT CAWSAGQTLNTEAFF
. TRBJ2-2 TRBV19 TGTGCCAGTAGTATGGGGGGAGCGGACACCGGGGAGCTGTTTTTT CASSMGGADTGELFF
TRBD2 TRBJ2-5 TRBV4-1 TGCGCCAGCAGCCAAGAGGTAGCGGGGGGGCGGGAGACCCAGTACTTC CASSQEVAGGRETQYF
. TRBJ2-5 TRBV4-2 TGTGCCAGCAGCCACGGATCTCGGACAGACTCTCCCACGGAGACCCAGTACTTC CASSHGSRTDSPTETQYF
. TRBJ1-1 TRBV4-3 TGCGCCAGCAGCCAAGGTTCACCGGCAGGTATTCCCACTGAAGCTTTCTTT CASSQGSPAGIPTEAFF
. TRBJ2-2 TRBV9 TGTGCCAGCAGCGTAAACCGGGAATCGAACACCGGGGAGCTGTTTTTT CASSVNRESNTGELFF